Below are 10 T cell receptor beta chains sequenced from a single sample in a study of T-cell memory formation after mild COVID-19. TCRdb reanalysed the 5' RACE reads using MiXCR and keeps one entry per CDR3 protein. The data hold 400,000 or so distinct CDR3 sequences, with around 20% observed a single time. The sample consisted of PBMCs or a T cell subset sorted from them (not recorded which). The receptors here all came from an adult woman who had mild COVID-19 (a few samples of this study predate the infection). Cell type and time point are not known.

About this clonotype: Sequence at one end of the junction differs from germline and may be a read error. The chain is built from TRBV20-1 and TRBJ2-3; D might be TRBD1 (6 bases). Germline V gene data show CDR1 as DFQATT and CDR2 as SNEGSKA (reference sequence). The CDR3 loop spans 15 amino acids. CDR3 DNA: TGCAGTGCTCGAGACAGGTTGATCGGCACAGATACGCAGTATTTT. Translating gives CSARDRLIGTDTQYF.

The V call is TRBV6-6, the J call TRBJ1-2; no clear D. V was trimmed by 0 bases and J by 1 base, leaving 9 bases between them. The CDR3 is made up of 15 amino acids. CDR1 and CDR2 from the germline V gene are MNHNY and SVGAGI (reference sequence). The CDR3 region is CASSYSSGVNYGYTF. In nucleotides, the CDR3 is TGTGCCAGCAGTTACTCATCAGGCGTTAACTATGGCTACACCTTC.

The V call is TRBV27, the J call TRBJ2-1; D remains ambiguous. Per germline, CDR1 MNHEY and CDR2 SMNVEV (reference sequence). There are 13 residues in the CDR3. The germline V and J ends were trimmed by 6 bases and 5 bases, with 11 bases remaining between them. The CDR3 sequence: CASRPDGDNEQFF. CDR3 DNA sequence: TGTGCCAGCAGACCGGACGGAGACAATGAGCAGTTCTTC.

This clonotype was observed a handful of times. The rearrangement links TRBV6-2 or TRBV6-3 to TRBJ2-7; a possible D gene is TRBD1 (7 bases). Germline values: CDR1 MNHEY, CDR2 SVGEGT. V gave up 4 bases and J gave up 2 bases, with 15 bases separating them. The CDR3 length is 15 residues. The CDR3 sequence is CASSSPDREAYEQYF. The DNA of the CDR3 is TGTGCCAGCAGTTCCCCCGACAGGGAGGCCTACGAGCAGTACTTC.

V gene TRBV9 combines with J gene TRBJ2-1, with D perhaps assigned TRBD1 or TRBD2 (5 bases each). The V gene lost 3 bases and the J gene lost 6 bases, with 19 bases spanning the gap. The CDR3 loop spans 16 amino acids. Germline V gene data show CDR1 as SGDLS and CDR2 as YYNGEE. CDR3 in DNA: TGTGCCAGCAGCGCGGGGTCAAGGGGTCGGAGCAATGAGCAGTTCTTC. Its translation is CASSAGSRGRSNEQFF.

The chain combines TRBV18 with TRBJ1-6, with TRBD1 matching over 7 bases. Trimming cost V 3 bases and J 8 bases; bases outside gene matches: 7. From germline, CDR1 is KGHSH and CDR2 LQKENI. CDR3 size: 15 residues. CDR3 protein: CASSPQTGWDSPLHF. The CDR3 DNA sequence: TGTGCCAGCTCACCGCAGACAGGGTGGGATTCACCCCTCCACTTT.

The chain recombines TRBV15 with TRBJ2-3, with D perhaps TRBD1 or TRBD2 (6 bases each). Germline values: CDR1 LNHNV, CDR2 YYDKDF (reference sequence). The CDR3 consists of 15 residues. V gave up 7 bases and J gave up 1 base, with 15 bases separating them. The CDR3 here is CATKKGGTRTDTQYF. The CDR3 DNA is TGTGCCACCAAAAAAGGGGGGACCCGCACAGATACGCAGTATTTT.

This clonotype was counted between two and nine times. The rearrangement joins TRBV12-3 or TRBV12-4 to TRBJ1-2; tentatively, D is TRBD1 (5 bases). Trimming left V 3 bases short and J 6 bases short, with 14 bases between. CDR3 length: 14 amino acids. CDR3 amino acids: CASSLSQGVDGYTF. CDR3 DNA: TGTGCCAGCAGTTTGTCTCAGGGTGTCGATGGCTACACCTTC.

The chain employs TRBV6-5 and TRBJ2-7, with 10 bases matching TRBD1. The ends lost 0 bases at V and 5 bases at J; junction bases unmatched: 4. Germline CDR1 MNHEY, CDR2 SVGAGI. The CDR3 extends over 15 amino acids. CDR3 DNA sequence: TGTGCCAGCAGTTACTCGGGGACAGGGGTCCACGAGCAGTACTTC. Amino acids: CASSYSGTGVHEQYF.

The V call is TRBV5-1, the J call TRBJ1-3; D remains ambiguous. The CDR3 has 13 amino acids. Germline loops: CDR1 SGHRS, CDR2 YFSETQ. V was shortened by 7 bases and J by 2 bases, with 10 bases between the two germline ends. DNA of the CDR3: TGCGCCAGCTCGCTTTCTCCTGGAAACACCATATATTTT. It codes for CASSLSPGNTIYF. Full variable domain (rest looked up from reference TRBV5-1 and TRBJ1-3): KAGVTQTPRYLIKTRGQQVTLSCSPISGHRSVSWYQQTPGQGLQFLFEYFSETQRNKGNFPGRFSGRQFSNSRSEMNVSTLELGDSALYLCASSLSPGNTIYFGEGSWLTVV.